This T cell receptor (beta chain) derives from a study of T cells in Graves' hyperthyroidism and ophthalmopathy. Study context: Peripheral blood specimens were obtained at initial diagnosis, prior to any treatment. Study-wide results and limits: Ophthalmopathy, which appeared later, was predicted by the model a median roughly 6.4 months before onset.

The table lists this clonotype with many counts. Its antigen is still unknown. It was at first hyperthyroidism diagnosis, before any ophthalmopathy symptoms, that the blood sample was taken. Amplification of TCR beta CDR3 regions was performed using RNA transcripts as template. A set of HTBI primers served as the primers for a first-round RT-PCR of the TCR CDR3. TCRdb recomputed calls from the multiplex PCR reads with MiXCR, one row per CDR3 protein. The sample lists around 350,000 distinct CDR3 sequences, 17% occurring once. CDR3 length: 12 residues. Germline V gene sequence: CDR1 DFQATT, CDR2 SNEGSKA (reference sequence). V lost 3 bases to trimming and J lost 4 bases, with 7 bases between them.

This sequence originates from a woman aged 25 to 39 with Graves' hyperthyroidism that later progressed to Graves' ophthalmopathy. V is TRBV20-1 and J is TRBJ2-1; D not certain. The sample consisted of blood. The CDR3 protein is CSASRQYNEQFF. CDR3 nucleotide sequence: TGCAGTGCTAGCAGGCAGTACAATGAGCAGTTCTTC.